This is a list of T cell receptor beta chains from one sample in a study of preoperative IRX-2 immunotherapy in early breast cancer. Profiled with immunoSEQ multiplex PCR; TCRdb holds only in-frame clones, not every one. Altogether around 88,000 clones are present, 70% to 90% being singletons, with the ten largest covering roughly 2%. Sequencing used tumor tissue, obtained after IRX-2 immunotherapy. These receptors all stem from a human donor with breast cancer. The CDR3 runs from the conserved cysteine through the conserved F or W. Each record gives: clone size, V gene, CDR3 protein. Clone size is shown for a subset of rows, as once, few, many or a class of expanded clone.

once TRBV28 CASSESGNTIYF
once TRBV7-6 CASSRYGTGSYEQYF
NA TRBV11-3 CASSLNPGQGAAFF
NA TRBV14 CASSLFPSGAPLADTQYF
NA TRBV19 CASSPGQEIKVEQFF
NA TRBV12-2 CAIPPDTSFYGYTF
NA TRBV9 CASLPEGSNEKLFF
NA TRBV6-4 CASKHEAGWVEQFF
NA TRBV6-8 CATSLGGAQPQHF
once TRBV18 CASSPDRLSGELFF
NA TRBV30 CAWSPVGYGYTF
NA TRBV18 CASSPSQPTYEQYF
NA TRBV5-1 CASSLEETGGAGANVLTF
NA TRBV6-8 CASSYVQAYQPQHF
NA TRBV6-8 CASSRRGSPSTEAFF
NA TRBV11-3 CASSLGDSGTGELFF
NA TRBV5-1 CASSPTGQGISTNEKLFF
NA TRBV5-1 CASSKGRSNTEAFF
once TRBV5-1 CASSLGTLGDEQFF
NA TRBV25-1 CASSDPGAIYEQYF
NA TRBV25-1 CATRDRVGSPLHF
NA TRBV28 CATHPRAALPKQFF
once TRBV6-8 CASSPGAERDEQYF
NA TRBV22-1 CASSGGGENTDTQYF
NA TRBV19 CASSRGQRSNQPQHF
NA TRBV19 CASSGGTSGGETQYF
NA TRBV5-1 CASSLGPRGNTGELFF
NA TRBV5-1 CASSPEVRPNSPLHF
NA TRBV11-3 CASSSQPDHTEAFF
NA TRBV12-5 CASTQAREETQYF
NA TRBV6-8 CASSYSATGSSYNSPLHF
NA TRBV28 CASSLLAGELPLEQYF
NA TRBV9 CASMGGGPTDTQYF
NA TRBV30 CAWSSTITEAFF
NA TRBV19 CASSPTRRSEAFF
NA TRBV5-1 CASRLGGVGHNEQFF
NA TRBV5-1 CASSVTSGSNEQFF
NA TRBV7-1 CASSSGTSGATYNEQFF
NA TRBV5-1 CASSEDRGSYGYTF
NA TRBV19 CASSIGGLGQGEAFF
NA TRBV6-4 CASSASGIQFF
NA TRBV19 CASSGETGEQYF
NA TRBV11-3 CASGALWGGRETQYF
NA TRBV22-1 CASSRDIQETQYF
NA TRBV29-1 CSVLAGALNPTDTQYF
NA TRBV14 CASSQADRPGGYGYTF
NA TRBV19 CASKRQIATNEKLFF
once TRBV19 CASSVRQGQPQHF
NA TRBV6-8 CASSYRLGLADEETQYF